These T cell receptor beta chains were read from a single sample in a study of response to subunit inactivated influenza vaccine. In TCRdb, the RT-PCR reads were re-called with MiXCR into one record per CDR3 protein. The sample gives 650,000 to 800,000 distinct CDR3 sequences, about 14% of which show up once; 5.5% to 7% is in the top ten. Sequenced here: PBMCs from blood, sampled about 14 days before vaccination. These receptors all stem from a man in his forties or fifties who received an inactivated influenza vaccine. The CDR3 runs from the conserved cysteine through the conserved F or W. The order of the fields is V gene, D gene, J gene, clone size, CDR3 protein, CDR3 DNA. The D gene is left open where the match is weak. Not all rows give a size; the values are once, few, many and, for expanded clones, a class.

TRBV28	TRBD1	TRBJ1-2	few	CASSFATGGSYGYTF	TGTGCCAGCAGTTTTGCGACAGGGGGCAGCTATGGCTACACCTTC
TRBV6-5	.	TRBJ2-1	.	CASSYSGLDLFPEQFF	TGTGCCAGCAGTTACTCGGGGCTAGATCTGTTCCCTGAGCAGTTCTTC
TRBV12-3/TRBV12-4	TRBD1	TRBJ1-2	.	CASSQDRRYGYTF	TGTGCCAGCAGCCAGGACAGGAGGTATGGCTACACCTTC
TRBV5-1	.	TRBJ2-7	.	CASSLDGTLTYEQYF	TGCGCCAGCAGTCTCGACGGGACACTTACCTACGAGCAGTACTTC
TRBV28	TRBD1	TRBJ1-5	.	CASSLSGLGTGWSNQPQHF	TGTGCCAGCAGTTTGTCGGGGTTGGGGACAGGGTGGAGCAATCAGCCCCAGCATTTT
TRBV4-2	TRBD2	TRBJ2-5	.	CASSAAGVGETQYF	TGTGCCAGCAGTGCGGCGGGAGTGGGGGAGACCCAGTACTTC
TRBV7-2	TRBD2	TRBJ2-1	.	CASSSGGPHNEQFF	TGTGCCAGCAGCTCGGGGGGGCCCCACAATGAGCAGTTCTTC
TRBV20-1	.	TRBJ1-2	few	CSARATDLYGYTF	TGCAGTGCTAGAGCAACAGATCTCTATGGCTACACCTTC
TRBV7-6	TRBD1	TRBJ1-2	.	CASSPKRTGAPSGYTF	TGTGCCAGCAGCCCCAAGAGGACAGGGGCCCCTTCCGGCTACACCTTC
TRBV14	TRBD1	TRBJ2-1	.	CASSRDGTGYNEQFF	TGTGCCAGCAGCCGCGATGGGACAGGTTACAATGAGCAGTTCTTC
TRBV7-3	TRBD2	TRBJ2-1	few	CASSPSGYYNEQFF	TGTGCCAGCAGCCCTAGCGGTTACTACAATGAGCAGTTCTTC
TRBV6-5	TRBD2	TRBJ2-1	few	CASSYGLAAYNEQFF	TGTGCCAGCAGTTACGGCCTAGCGGCCTACAATGAGCAGTTCTTC
TRBV20-1	.	TRBJ2-2	.	CSASRGPSDQGGELFF	TGCAGTGCTAGTCGGGGACCCTCCGACCAGGGCGGGGAGCTGTTTTTT
TRBV10-3	TRBD1	TRBJ2-1	.	CAISAGQDNEQFF	TGTGCCATCAGTGCGGGACAGGACAATGAGCAGTTCTTC
TRBV7-8	.	TRBJ2-1	many	CASSPRGSYEQFF	TGTGCCAGCAGCCCCCGAGGGAGCTATGAGCAGTTCTTC
TRBV6-2/TRBV6-3	TRBD1	TRBJ1-4	many	CASNGPGQLNEKLFF	TGTGCCAGCAACGGTCCGGGACAGCTAAATGAAAAACTGTTTTTT
TRBV11-3	TRBD2	TRBJ2-1	few	CASSFAGGPYNEQFF	TGTGCCAGCAGCTTTGCGGGGGGGCCCTACAATGAGCAGTTCTTC
TRBV29-1	.	TRBJ1-5	few	CSVVWDSNQPQHF	TGCAGCGTTGTGTGGGATAGCAATCAGCCCCAGCATTTT
TRBV5-1	.	TRBJ2-1	many	CASSLDDNEQFF	TGCGCCAGCAGCTTGGACGACAATGAGCAGTTCTTC
TRBV5-5	.	TRBJ1-5	few	CASSSKGLSNQPQHF	TGTGCCAGCAGCTCCAAGGGCCTAAGCAATCAGCCCCAGCATTTT
TRBV11-2	TRBD2	TRBJ2-4	.	CASSHPGGIANIQYF	TGTGCCAGCAGCCACCCCGGGGGGATAGCAAACATTCAGTACTTC
TRBV30	.	TRBJ1-3	.	CAWSKLGPGNTIYF	TGTGCCTGGAGTAAGCTGGGGCCTGGAAACACCATATATTTT
TRBV20-1	TRBD2	TRBJ2-3	few	CSAQSSGRGTDTQYF	TGCAGTGCTCAATCTAGCGGGAGAGGCACAGATACGCAGTATTTT
TRBV29-1	.	TRBJ1-5	few	CSVEITDDQPQHF	TGCAGCGTTGAAATAACAGACGATCAGCCCCAGCATTTT
TRBV5-6	.	TRBJ2-7	few	CASSSPPTGGLWEQYF	TGTGCCAGCAGCTCCCCGCCAACCGGGGGGCTCTGGGAGCAGTACTTC
TRBV27	.	TRBJ2-7	many	CASSPGRAYEQYF	TGTGCCAGTTCCCCGGGTCGGGCGTACGAGCAGTACTTC
TRBV5-6	TRBD2	TRBJ2-5	.	CASSLPGLAGDSETQYF	TGTGCCAGCAGCTTGCCCGGACTAGCGGGAGATTCAGAGACCCAGTACTTC
TRBV19	.	TRBJ2-2	.	CASSGTDLNTGELFF	TGTGCCAGTAGCGGGACGGATCTGAACACCGGGGAGCTGTTTTTT
TRBV4-2	TRBD2	TRBJ2-1	.	CASSQVLLAGVDEQFF	TGTGCCAGCAGCCAAGTGTTACTAGCGGGAGTGGATGAGCAGTTCTTC
TRBV7-9	.	TRBJ1-1	few	CASSFTPGTPNTEAFF	TGTGCCAGCAGCTTCACTCCCGGGACACCGAACACTGAAGCTTTCTTT
TRBV9	TRBD2	TRBJ2-4	.	CASSVGQRGGNIQYF	TGTGCCAGCAGCGTAGGCCAGCGGGGGGGAAACATTCAGTACTTC
TRBV6-1	TRBD1	TRBJ1-1	.	CASRPWDSGNTEAFF	TGTGCCAGCAGGCCCTGGGACAGTGGGAACACTGAAGCTTTCTTT
TRBV5-1	.	TRBJ2-7	.	CASSLAGGTASYEQYF	TGCGCCAGCAGCTTGGCCGGAGGGACAGCTTCCTACGAGCAGTACTTC
TRBV20-1	.	TRBJ2-1	few	CSARDGAGNGNEQFF	TGCAGTGCTAGAGACGGTGCGGGAAATGGGAATGAGCAGTTCTTC
TRBV4-2	TRBD1	TRBJ1-2	.	CASSLPRDRDGYTF	TGTGCCAGCAGCCTTCCTCGGGACAGGGACGGCTACACCTTC
TRBV5-1	TRBD2	TRBJ2-7	few	CASSPGTSAPVQHF	TGCGCCAGCAGCCCCGGGACTAGCGCCCCGGTTCAGCACTTC
TRBV7-9	TRBD1	TRBJ1-1	.	CASSIGTGMNTEAFF	TGTGCCAGCAGCATTGGGACAGGGATGAACACTGAAGCTTTCTTT
TRBV20-1	.	TRBJ2-7	few	CSAPSHRTYEQYF	TGCAGTGCTCCTTCTCACCGAACCTACGAGCAGTACTTC